The next 13 T cell receptor beta chains were all read from a single sample in a study of blood T cell repertoires in COVID-19. Profiling relied on immunoSEQ multiplex PCR, and the TCRdb table lists in-frame clones only, not all of them. The sample includes over 250,000 clones, about 89% of them seen just once. The sequenced sample was peripheral blood. These TCRs come from a woman in her 50s with acute or convalescent COVID-19.

The chain employs TRBV6-2 or TRBV6-3 and TRBJ2-5; a weak D match, TRBD1 (5 bases). V dropped 4 bases and J dropped 2 bases, with 14 bases sitting between them. CDR1 and CDR2 (germline): MNHEY, SVGEGT. This CDR3 is built from 15 residues. The CDR3 spells CASSSLRQIQETQYF. DNA for the CDR3: TGTGCCAGCAGTTCACTCAGACAGATTCAAGAGACCCAGTACTTC.

This clone turned up a few times. The chain carries TRBV9 and TRBJ1-1; no clear D gene. The CDR3 contains 14 residues. From germline, CDR1 is SGDLS and CDR2 YYNGEE. Trimming shortened V by 3 bases and J by 3 bases, and 12 bases separated the two germline ends. CDR3 nucleotide sequence: TGTGCCAGCAGCGCCAGAATTTACGACACTGAAGCTTTCTTT. As protein: CASSARIYDTEAFF. The full variable domain, completed using reference TRBV9 and TRBJ1-1, is DSGVTQTPKHLITATGQRVTLRCSPRSGDLSVYWYQQSLDQGLQFLIQYYNGEERAKGNILERFSAQQFPDLHSELNLSSLELGDSALYFCASSARIYDTEAFFGQGTRLTVV.

The chain couples TRBV9 to TRBJ1-6; 7 bases line up with TRBD1. Unmatched junction bases numbered 11, after V lost 4 bases and J lost 10 bases. The CDR3 is 15 amino acids. Germline values: CDR1 SGDLS, CDR2 YYNGEE. CDR3 sequence: CASSPRDSINSPLHF. The CDR3 nucleotides read TGTGCCAGCAGCCCCCGGGACAGCATAAACTCACCCCTCCACTTT.

This clone appeared a few times. The V gene is TRBV6-2 or TRBV6-3, the J gene TRBJ1-5; 7 bases are shared with TRBD1. Trimming removed 5 bases from V and 3 bases from J; junction bases left unmatched: 10. The length of the CDR3 is 16 residues. The germline V gene has CDR1 MNHEY and CDR2 SVGEGT. The CDR3 here is CASSQRTGTANQPQHF. The CDR3 DNA reads TGTGCCAGCAGTCAACGTACTGGGACAGCCAATCAGCCCCAGCATTTT.

This clone came up a few times. V and J are TRBV10-1 and TRBJ2-5; D is undetermined. Germline lookup yields CDR1 WNHNN and CDR2 SYGVQD (reference sequence). The CDR3 is 14 amino acids. The V end was cut by 3 bases, the J end by 3 bases, with 11 bases between. CDR3 region: CASSELAEEETQYF. In nucleotides, the CDR3 is TGCGCCAGCAGTGAACTGGCGGAAGAAGAGACCCAGTACTTC.

The J gene is TRBJ2-7, the V gene TRBV19, with D possibly matching TRBD1 (6 bases). The germline gives CDR1 LNHDA, CDR2 SQIVND (reference sequence). There are 12 residues in the CDR3. The V and J ends lost 4 bases and 7 bases respectively, with 11 bases between them. CDR3 sequence: CASSTRTEEQYF. The CDR3 DNA reads TGTGCCAGTAGTACCCGGACAGAAGAGCAGTACTTC.

V gene TRBV5-1 combines with J gene TRBJ2-4; D unresolved. CDR1 and CDR2 (germline): SGHRS, YFSETQ. Trimming pared 4 bases from V and 0 bases from J, leaving 14 bases between. This CDR3 is 16 amino acids long. CDR3 sequence reads: CASSGSGFKAKNIQYF. For the CDR3, the DNA is TGCGCCAGCAGCGGATCGGGTTTTAAAGCCAAAAACATTCAGTACTTC.

V gene TRBV7-2 combines with J gene TRBJ2-7; TRBD2 aligns across 8 bases. The CDR3 runs 15 residues. J was trimmed by 3 bases and V by 6 bases; bases with no gene match: 10. CDR1 and CDR2 (germline): SGHTA, FQGNSA. In DNA form, the CDR3 reads TGTGCCAGCAGGTCACCGGGAGGGGGGTACTACGAGCAGTACTTC. Translating gives CASRSPGGGYYEQYF.

The rearrangement links TRBV5-1 to TRBJ2-7, with D tentatively TRBD1 (6 bases). V lost 4 bases, J lost 3 bases, and 14 bases lay in between. The CDR3 has 14 amino acids. CDR1 and CDR2 from the germline V gene are SGHRS and YFSETQ. CDR3 protein: CASSVGTRDYEQYF. CDR3 bases: TGCGCCAGCAGCGTAGGGACACGGGACTACGAGCAGTACTTC.

The chain recombines TRBV27 with TRBJ2-1; D may be TRBD2 (5 bases). Between the trimmed V and J ends, which lost 2 bases and 1 base, there was a span of 18 bases. CDR1 is MNHEY, CDR2 SMNVEV, per germline (reference sequence). CDR3 size: 18 residues. Here the CDR3 reads CASSLRGLFRSSYNEQFF. CDR3 bases: TGTGCCAGCAGTTTACGCGGGTTATTCCGGAGTTCCTACAATGAGCAGTTCTTC.

V and J are TRBV27 and TRBJ2-7; TRBD2 agrees at 7 bases. Germline values: CDR1 MNHEY, CDR2 SMNVEV (reference sequence). This CDR3 comprises 19 residues. V gave up 6 bases and J gave up 0 bases; unmatched junction bases: 20. The CDR3 here is CASRRRRDYLPASSYEQYF. Written as DNA, the CDR3 is TGTGCCAGCAGAAGGAGACGGGACTACTTACCGGCAAGCTCCTACGAGCAGTACTTC.

The rearrangement joins TRBV15 to TRBJ1-1; D may be TRBD1 (6 bases). In germline, CDR1 is LNHNV, CDR2 YYDKDF (reference sequence). This CDR3 contains 16 residues. With 0 bases removed from V and 4 bases from J, the gap between germline ends came to 15 bases. The CDR3 bases are TGTGCCACCAGCAGAGATCTACGGGGAGGGGGCACTGAAGCTTTCTTT. Translating it yields CATSRDLRGGGTEAFF. Full variable domain (remainder filled in from reference TRBV15 and TRBJ1-1): DAMVIQNPRYQVTQFGKPVTLSCSQTLNHNVMYWYQQKSSQAPKLLFHYYDKDFNNEADTPDNFQSRRPNTSFCFLDIRSPGLGDTAMYLCATSRDLRGGGTEAFFGQGTRLTVV.

The chain links TRBV5-1 to TRBJ2-7; D is unclear. The V end was cut by 5 bases, the J end by 1 base, with 13 bases between. Germline loops: CDR1 SGHRS, CDR2 YFSETQ. The CDR3 length is 14 residues. The chain's CDR3 is CASRIGAESYEQYF. The CDR3 DNA reads TGCGCCAGCAGAATTGGTGCGGAATCCTACGAGCAGTACTTC.